A selection of T cell receptor beta chains follows, all from one sample in a study of blood T cell repertoires in COVID-19. Profiled with immunoSEQ multiplex PCR; TCRdb holds only in-frame clones, not every one. The data show 110,000 or so clones, more than 75% seen once. Sequenced material: peripheral blood. Every receptor here comes from a man aged 35 to 55 with acute or convalescent COVID-19. Each CDR3 is given with its conserved first and last residue. The D gene is left open where the match is weak. The size entry is marked missing in some rows and otherwise reads once, few, many or a size class.

TRBV4-2	TRBJ2-1	.	.	TGTGCCAGCAGCCAAGATCCCCGGGGTGTCAATGAGCAGTTCTTC	CASSQDPRGVNEQFF
TRBV5-8	TRBJ2-7	.	.	TGTGCCAGCAGCTTTCTGCAGGGCCGGAACGAGCAGTACTTC	CASSFLQGRNEQYF
TRBV30	TRBJ2-2	.	.	TGTGCCCGACGAGTAGGGGCGAACACCGGGGAGCTGTTTTTT	CARRVGANTGELFF
TRBV7-9	TRBJ1-2	.	once	TGTGCCAGCAGGGCGACAGGCAACTATGGCTACACCTTC	CASRATGNYGYTF
TRBV10-2	TRBJ1-3	.	.	TGCGCCAGCAGTGAAAGGGGGAACACCATATATTTT	CASSERGNTIYF
TRBV5-6	TRBJ2-7	TRBD1	.	TGTGCCAGCAGCCCCGGGACAGCAGGGATCGAGCAGTACTTC	CASSPGTAGIEQYF
TRBV6-5	TRBJ1-2	.	once	TGTGCCAGCCAGAAGCCGGGGGAAGGCGGCTACACCTTC	CASQKPGEGGYTF
TRBV9	TRBJ2-5	TRBD2	once	TGTGCCAGCAGCCGTCTAGCGGGGGGCCGGAGAGGAGAGACCCAGTACTTC	CASSRLAGGRRGETQYF
TRBV13	TRBJ2-5	.	.	TGTGCCAGCAGTCAGCGCAGTTCCGGGAAAGAGACCCAGTACTTC	CASSQRSSGKETQYF
TRBV30	TRBJ1-2	.	.	TGTGCCTGGATGGGCAGCTACGATGGCTACACCTTC	CAWMGSYDGYTF
TRBV3-1/TRBV3-2	TRBJ1-1	TRBD1	.	TGTGCCAGCAGCCCCCGTGAAAGGACAGGGGGCGGCACTGAAGCTTTCTTT	CASSPRERTGGGTEAFF
TRBV24-1	TRBJ1-4	TRBD1	.	TGTGCCACCAGTGACGCCGGGACAGGGGGAGAAAAACTGTTTTTT	CATSDAGTGGEKLFF
TRBV7-4	TRBJ2-4	TRBD1	once	TGTGCCAGCAGCTTAGGGGGGACAGGGGATTCATCAAACATTCAGTACTTC	CASSLGGTGDSSNIQYF
TRBV19	TRBJ1-6	.	.	TGTGCCAGTAGTTACACGGCCAGGGGAAATTCACCCCTCCACTTT	CASSYTARGNSPLHF
TRBV30	TRBJ2-4	.	few	TGTGCCTACAACGCGGGGCTAGCCAAAAACATTCAGTACTTC	CAYNAGLAKNIQYF
TRBV19	TRBJ1-1	.	.	TGTGCCAGTAGTAGCCTGTCGGGTTTCACTGAAGCTTTCTTT	CASSSLSGFTEAFF
TRBV6-5	TRBJ2-1	TRBD2	.	TGTGCCAGCAGTTTCGGGCGGGGGGGCTCCTACAATGAGCAGTTCTTC	CASSFGRGGSYNEQFF
TRBV7-3	TRBJ1-1	TRBD1	.	TGTGCCAGCAGCCCGACAGGGGCCGAAGGAGCTTTCTTT	CASSPTGAEGAFF
TRBV7-9	TRBJ2-7	TRBD2	once	TGTGCCAGCAGCCCACCCCCGGGACTAGCGGGGTACGAGCAGTACTTC	CASSPPPGLAGYEQYF
TRBV5-6	TRBJ2-7	TRBD1	once	TGTGCCAGCAGCTTCGACCGGGACAGGGGGTACGAGCAGTACTTC	CASSFDRDRGYEQYF
TRBV21-1	TRBJ1-2	.	.	TGTGCCAGCCATCACCGGGACAGGGGGCGTTATGGCTACACCTTC	CASHHRDRGRYGYTF
TRBV2	TRBJ2-3	TRBD1	.	TGTGCCAGAAAATTGACAGGGACAAATACGCAGTATTTT	CARKLTGTNTQYF
TRBV21-1	TRBJ2-5	.	.	TGTGCCAGCAGCAAAGAGACAGGGCGGGAGACCCAGTACTTC	CASSKETGRETQYF
TRBV6-6	TRBJ2-7	TRBD1	.	TGTGCCAGCAGAACTCCGGGACAGGGAAACGAGCAGTACTTC	CASRTPGQGNEQYF
TRBV7-3	TRBJ2-3	.	.	TGTGCCAGCAGCTTATCTCCCACCCCCGGGGATACGCAGTATTTT	CASSLSPTPGDTQYF
TRBV27	TRBJ1-5	.	.	TGTGCCAGCAGACAGGTTCAGGGGACGAGCAATCAGCCCCAGCATTTT	CASRQVQGTSNQPQHF
TRBV4-1	TRBJ1-4	.	.	TGCGCCAGCAGCCAAGCCCAGGGAGGTGAAAAACTGTTTTTT	CASSQAQGGEKLFF
TRBV27	TRBJ2-1	TRBD2	.	TGTGCCAGCAGTACCGGGGGGATCAATGAGCAGTTCTTC	CASSTGGINEQFF
TRBV21-1	TRBJ2-1	.	.	TGTGCCAGCAGCGCACCTTCGGGCCGGCGGGTGCAGTTCTTC	CASSAPSGRRVQFF
TRBV9	TRBJ2-7	TRBD1	.	TGTGCCAGCAGTATTAATACAGGGGGGTACGAGCAGTACTTC	CASSINTGGYEQYF
TRBV5-1	TRBJ1-6	.	.	TGCGCCAGCAGCTTGGAGATACTAGGGAATTCACCCCTCCACTTT	CASSLEILGNSPLHF
TRBV19	TRBJ2-7	.	.	TGTGCCAGTAGTATTCTAGGAGGGACCTACGAGCAGTACTTC	CASSILGGTYEQYF
TRBV5-1	TRBJ2-3	TRBD1	few	TGCGCCAGCAGCCCAGGACAGGGGGCTCTGGATACGCAGTATTTT	CASSPGQGALDTQYF
TRBV4-1	TRBJ2-7	TRBD1	once	TGCGCCAGCAGCCAAGTAAACCGGGACAGGAAGATCGAGCAGTACTTC	CASSQVNRDRKIEQYF
TRBV4-3	TRBJ2-7	.	.	TGCGCCAGCAGCCAAGGGCAGGCCTACGAGCAGTACTTC	CASSQGQAYEQYF
TRBV12-3/TRBV12-4	TRBJ2-7	.	.	TGTGCCAGCAGTTTCGGCGGGATCTACGAGCAGTACTTC	CASSFGGIYEQYF
TRBV6-6	TRBJ1-2	.	.	TGTGCCAGCAGTTACTCGGGCAGCCTTTTAACCTTC	CASSYSGSLLTF
TRBV11-2	TRBJ2-3	.	.	TGTGCCAGCAGCGCCGGGAACACGCAGTATTTT	CASSAGNTQYF
TRBV19	TRBJ1-5	.	.	TGTGCCAGTACCCTCGCAGATAGCAATCAGCCCCAGCATTTT	CASTLADSNQPQHF
TRBV19	TRBJ2-1	.	.	TGTGCCAGTAGTATCGGAGGAGATGAGCAGTTCTTC	CASSIGGDEQFF
TRBV19	TRBJ1-5	.	few	TGTGCCAGTAGTTCATACCTCGGAGAAAGCAATCAGCCCCAGCATTTT	CASSSYLGESNQPQHF
TRBV15	TRBJ2-1	TRBD1	.	TGTGCCACCAGCAGAGATGGGGGACAGGGCCGATGGGGCGAGCAGTTCTTC	CATSRDGGQGRWGEQFF
TRBV2	TRBJ1-1	.	once	TGTGCCAGCTCCCGAGGGGGGGGGAACACTGAAGCTTTCTTT	CASSRGGGNTEAFF